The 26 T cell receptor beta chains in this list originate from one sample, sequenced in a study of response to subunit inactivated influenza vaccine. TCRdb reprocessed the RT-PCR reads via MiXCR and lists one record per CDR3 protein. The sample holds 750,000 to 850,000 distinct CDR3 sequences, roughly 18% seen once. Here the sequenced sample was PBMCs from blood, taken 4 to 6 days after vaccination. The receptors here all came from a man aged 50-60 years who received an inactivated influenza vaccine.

The DNA of the CDR3 is TGTGCCAGCAGTCTCGCCCCCCCATTGGGGCCGGCCTACGAGCAGTACTTC. Translated, it gives CASSLAPPLGPAYEQYF. The chain joins TRBV27 to TRBJ2-7; possibly TRBD1 for D (5 bases). Per the germline V gene, CDR1 is MNHEY and CDR2 is SMNVEV (reference sequence). This CDR3 is built from 17 residues. V lost 5 bases and J 2 bases, leaving 22 bases between the germline ends.

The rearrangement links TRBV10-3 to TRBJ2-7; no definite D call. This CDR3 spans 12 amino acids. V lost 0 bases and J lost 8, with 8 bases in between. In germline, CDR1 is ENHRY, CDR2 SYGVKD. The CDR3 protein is CAISESIGQQYF. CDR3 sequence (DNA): TGTGCCATCAGTGAGTCGATTGGCCAGCAGTACTTC.

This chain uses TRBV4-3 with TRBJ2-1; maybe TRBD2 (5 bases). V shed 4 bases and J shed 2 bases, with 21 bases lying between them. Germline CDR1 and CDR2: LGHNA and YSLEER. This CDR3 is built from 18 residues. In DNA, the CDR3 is TGCGCCAGCAGCCCGACCCCCTTTACTAGTACCACCTACAATGAGCAGTTCTTC. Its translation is CASSPTPFTSTTYNEQFF.

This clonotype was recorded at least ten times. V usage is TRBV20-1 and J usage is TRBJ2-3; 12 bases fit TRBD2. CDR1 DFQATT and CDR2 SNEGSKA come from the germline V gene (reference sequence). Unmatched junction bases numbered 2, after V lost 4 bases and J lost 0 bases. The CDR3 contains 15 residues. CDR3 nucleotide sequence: TGCAGTGCTACTGGGACTAGCGGGAGCACAGATACGCAGTATTTT. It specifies CSATGTSGSTDTQYF.

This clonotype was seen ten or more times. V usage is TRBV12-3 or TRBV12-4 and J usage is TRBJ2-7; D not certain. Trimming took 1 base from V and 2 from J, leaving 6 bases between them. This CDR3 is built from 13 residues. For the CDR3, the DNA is TGTGCCAGCAGTTTAGGGACGCCCTACGAGCAGTACTTC. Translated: CASSLGTPYEQYF.

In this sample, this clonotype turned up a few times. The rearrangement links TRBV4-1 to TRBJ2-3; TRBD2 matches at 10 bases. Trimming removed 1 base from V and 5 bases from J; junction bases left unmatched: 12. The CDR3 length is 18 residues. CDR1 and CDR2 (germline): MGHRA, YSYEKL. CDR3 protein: CASSQGIAGGRGLDTQYF. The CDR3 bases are TGCGCCAGCAGCCAAGGGATAGCGGGAGGACGGGGTCTAGATACGCAGTATTTT.

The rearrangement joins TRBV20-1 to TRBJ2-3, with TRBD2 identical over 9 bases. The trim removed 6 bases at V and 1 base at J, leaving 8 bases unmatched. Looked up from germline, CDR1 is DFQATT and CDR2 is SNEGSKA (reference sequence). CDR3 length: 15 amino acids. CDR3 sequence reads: CSAISGRQGTDTQYF. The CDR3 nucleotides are TGCAGTGCCATTAGCGGGAGACAAGGCACAGATACGCAGTATTTT.

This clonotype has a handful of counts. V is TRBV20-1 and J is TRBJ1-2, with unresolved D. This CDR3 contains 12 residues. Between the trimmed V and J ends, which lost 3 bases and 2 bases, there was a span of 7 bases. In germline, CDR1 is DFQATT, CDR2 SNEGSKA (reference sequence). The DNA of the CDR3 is TGCAGTGCTAGCGACGGGAACTATGGCTACACCTTC. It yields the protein CSASDGNYGYTF.

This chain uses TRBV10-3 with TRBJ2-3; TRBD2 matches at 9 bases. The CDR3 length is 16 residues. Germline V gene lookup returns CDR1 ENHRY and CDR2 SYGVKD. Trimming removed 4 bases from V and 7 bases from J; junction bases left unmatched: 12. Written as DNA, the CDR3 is TGTGCCATCAGTGTTTCGGTGCGGGGGGGCCGCAATACGCAGTATTTT. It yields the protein CAISVSVRGGRNTQYF.

CDR3 DNA sequence: TGTGCCAGCAGTTTAAGGGTCGGGCCCCAAGAGACCCAGTACTTC. It encodes CASSLRVGPQETQYF. This chain connects TRBV12-3 or TRBV12-4 to TRBJ2-5; D uncertain. This CDR3 region has 15 residues. Trimming removed 2 bases at V and 1 base at J, with 11 bases between.

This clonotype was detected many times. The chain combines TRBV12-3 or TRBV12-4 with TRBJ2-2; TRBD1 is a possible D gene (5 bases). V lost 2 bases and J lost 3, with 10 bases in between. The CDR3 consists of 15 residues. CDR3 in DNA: TGTGCCAGCAGTTTACCAGGGTGGTACACCGGGGAGCTGTTTTTT. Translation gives CASSLPGWYTGELFF.

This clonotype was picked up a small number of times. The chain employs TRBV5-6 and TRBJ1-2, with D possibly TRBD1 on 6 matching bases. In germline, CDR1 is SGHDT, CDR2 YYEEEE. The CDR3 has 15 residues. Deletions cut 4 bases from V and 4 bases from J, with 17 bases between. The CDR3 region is CASSPIYRGSYGYTF. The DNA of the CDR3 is TGTGCCAGCAGCCCCATTTATAGGGGGTCCTATGGCTACACCTTC.

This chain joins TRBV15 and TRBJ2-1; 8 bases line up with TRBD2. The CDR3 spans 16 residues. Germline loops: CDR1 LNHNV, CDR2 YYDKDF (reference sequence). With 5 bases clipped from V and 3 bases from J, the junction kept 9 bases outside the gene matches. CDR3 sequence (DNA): TGTGCCACCAGCGGAGGGGGGACTAGGCTCTACAATGAGCAGTTCTTC. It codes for CATSGGGTRLYNEQFF.

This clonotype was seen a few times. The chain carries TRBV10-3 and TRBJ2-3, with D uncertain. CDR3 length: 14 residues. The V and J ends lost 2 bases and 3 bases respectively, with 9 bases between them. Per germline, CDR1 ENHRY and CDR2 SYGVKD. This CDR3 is CAISEPRSTDTQYF. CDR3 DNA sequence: TGTGCCATCAGTGAGCCGCGTTCAACAGATACGCAGTATTTT.

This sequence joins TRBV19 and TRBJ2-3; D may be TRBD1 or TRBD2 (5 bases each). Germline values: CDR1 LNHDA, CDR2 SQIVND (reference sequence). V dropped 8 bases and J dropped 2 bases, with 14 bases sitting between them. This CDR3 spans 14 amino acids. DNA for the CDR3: TGTGCCAGTTCGCTTGGGGGATTCACAGATACGCAGTATTTT. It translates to CASSLGGFTDTQYF.

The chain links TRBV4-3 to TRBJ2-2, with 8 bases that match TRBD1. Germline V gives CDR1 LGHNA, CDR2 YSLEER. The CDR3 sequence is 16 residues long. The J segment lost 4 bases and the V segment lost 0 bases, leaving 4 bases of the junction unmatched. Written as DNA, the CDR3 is TGCGCCAGCAGCCAAGAAGGGGGGACAGGCACCGGGGAGCTGTTTTTT. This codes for CASSQEGGTGTGELFF.

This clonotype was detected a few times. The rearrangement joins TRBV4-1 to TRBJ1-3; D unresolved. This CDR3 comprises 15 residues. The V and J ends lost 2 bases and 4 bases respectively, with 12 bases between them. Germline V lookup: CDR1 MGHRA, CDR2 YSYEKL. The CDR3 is CASSQHPNRGNTIYF. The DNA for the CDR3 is TGCGCCAGCAGCCAACACCCGAACAGAGGAAACACCATATATTTT.

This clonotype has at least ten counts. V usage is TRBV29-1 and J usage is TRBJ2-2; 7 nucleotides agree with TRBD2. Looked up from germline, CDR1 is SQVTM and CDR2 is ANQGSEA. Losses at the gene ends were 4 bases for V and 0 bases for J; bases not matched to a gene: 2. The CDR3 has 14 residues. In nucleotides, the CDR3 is TGCAGCGTTGGTCTAGCGGCGAACACCGGGGAGCTGTTTTTT. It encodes CSVGLAANTGELFF.

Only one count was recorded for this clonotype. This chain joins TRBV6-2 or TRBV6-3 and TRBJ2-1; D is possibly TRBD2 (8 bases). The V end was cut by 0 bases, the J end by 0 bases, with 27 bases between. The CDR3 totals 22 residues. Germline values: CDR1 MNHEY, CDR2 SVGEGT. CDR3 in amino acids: CASSYSTGPVGGRNPSYNEQFF. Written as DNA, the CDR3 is TGTGCCAGCAGTTACTCGACAGGGCCAGTGGGCGGGAGGAATCCCTCCTACAATGAGCAGTTCTTC.

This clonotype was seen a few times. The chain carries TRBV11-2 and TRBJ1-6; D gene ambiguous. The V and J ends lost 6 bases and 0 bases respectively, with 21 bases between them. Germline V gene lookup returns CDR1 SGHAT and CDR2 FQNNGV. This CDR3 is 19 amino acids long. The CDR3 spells CASRPGRGGRSSYNSPLHF. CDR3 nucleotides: TGTGCCAGCAGACCCGGCCGGGGAGGTAGATCCTCCTATAATTCACCCCTCCACTTT.

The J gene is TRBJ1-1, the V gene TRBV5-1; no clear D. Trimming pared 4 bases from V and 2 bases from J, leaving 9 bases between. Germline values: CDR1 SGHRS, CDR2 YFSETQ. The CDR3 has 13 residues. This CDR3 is CASSAGINTEAFF. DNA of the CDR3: TGCGCCAGCAGCGCCGGGATTAACACTGAAGCTTTCTTT.

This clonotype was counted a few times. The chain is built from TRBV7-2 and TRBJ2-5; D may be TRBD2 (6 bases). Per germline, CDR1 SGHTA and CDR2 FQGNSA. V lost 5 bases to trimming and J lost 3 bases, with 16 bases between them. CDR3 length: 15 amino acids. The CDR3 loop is CASSPRFTGEETQYF. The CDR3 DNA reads TGTGCCAGCAGCCCCCGCTTTACGGGAGAAGAGACCCAGTACTTC.

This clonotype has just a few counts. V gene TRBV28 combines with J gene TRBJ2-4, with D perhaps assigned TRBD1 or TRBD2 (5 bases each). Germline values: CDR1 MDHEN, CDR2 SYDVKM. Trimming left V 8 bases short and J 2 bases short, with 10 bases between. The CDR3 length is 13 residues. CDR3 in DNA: TGTGCCAGCTCGTGGGGGTCCAAAAACATTCAGTACTTC. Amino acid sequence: CASSWGSKNIQYF.

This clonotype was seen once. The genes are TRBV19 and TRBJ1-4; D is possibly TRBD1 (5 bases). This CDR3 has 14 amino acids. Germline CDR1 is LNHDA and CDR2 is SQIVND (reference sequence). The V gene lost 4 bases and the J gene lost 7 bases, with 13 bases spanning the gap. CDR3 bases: TGTGCCAGTAGTACAGGGACCTTTGCTGAAAAACTGTTTTTT. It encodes CASSTGTFAEKLFF. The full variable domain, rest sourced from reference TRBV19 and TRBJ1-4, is DGGITQSPKYLFRKEGQNVTLSCEQNLNHDAMYWYRQDPGQGLRLIYYSQIVNDFQKGDIAEGYSVSREKKESFPLTVTSAQKNPTAFYLCASSTGTFAEKLFFGSGTQLSVL.

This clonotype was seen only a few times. In DNA, the CDR3 is TGTGCCAGCTCACCCCTAGCGGGGGGCTCAAATGAGCAGTTCTTC. This codes for CASSPLAGGSNEQFF. J is TRBJ2-1 and V is TRBV18, with 11 bases identical to TRBD2. V lost 3 bases and J lost 7; bases outside the gene matches: 5. The CDR3 totals 15 residues. In germline, CDR1 is KGHSH, CDR2 LQKENI.

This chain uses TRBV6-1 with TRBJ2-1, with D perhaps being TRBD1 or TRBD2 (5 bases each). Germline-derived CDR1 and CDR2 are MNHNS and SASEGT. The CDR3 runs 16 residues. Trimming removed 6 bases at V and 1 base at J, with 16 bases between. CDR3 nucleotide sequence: TGTGCCAGCAGATTGGGACCCCGAGGGTCCTACAATGAGCAGTTCTTC. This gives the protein CASRLGPRGSYNEQFF.